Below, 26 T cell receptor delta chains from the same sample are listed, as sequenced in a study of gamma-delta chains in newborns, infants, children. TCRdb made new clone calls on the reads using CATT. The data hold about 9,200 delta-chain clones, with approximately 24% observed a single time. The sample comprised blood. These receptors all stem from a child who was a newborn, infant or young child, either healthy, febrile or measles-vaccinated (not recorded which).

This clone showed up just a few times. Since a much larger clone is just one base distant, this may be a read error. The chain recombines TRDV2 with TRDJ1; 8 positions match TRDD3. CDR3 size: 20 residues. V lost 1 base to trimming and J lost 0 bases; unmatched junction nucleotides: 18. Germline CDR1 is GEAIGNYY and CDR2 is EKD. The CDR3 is CACDTLQQRTGGPYTDKLIF. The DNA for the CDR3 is TGTGCCTGTGACACGCTACAGCAACGTACTGGGGGTCCTTACACCGATAAACTCATCTTT.

The CDR3 spells CACDTGIAGDPTAKIFF. CDR3 nucleotide sequence: TGTGCCTGTGACACAGGGATTGCAGGGGATCCGACAGCAAAAATCTTCTTT. The V and J genes are TRDV2 and TRDJ2, with a possible D match to TRDD3 (6 bases). The CDR3 is 17 residues long. With 1 base removed from V and 15 bases from J, the gap between germline ends came to 29 bases. Germline CDR1 GEAIGNYY, CDR2 EKD.

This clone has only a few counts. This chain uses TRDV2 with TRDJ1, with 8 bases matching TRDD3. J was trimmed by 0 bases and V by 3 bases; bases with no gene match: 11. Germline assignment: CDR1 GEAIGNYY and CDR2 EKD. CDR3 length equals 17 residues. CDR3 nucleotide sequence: TGTGCCTGTGACCGAGTACTGGGGGCCATGTACACCGATAAACTCATCTTT. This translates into CACDRVLGAMYTDKLIF.

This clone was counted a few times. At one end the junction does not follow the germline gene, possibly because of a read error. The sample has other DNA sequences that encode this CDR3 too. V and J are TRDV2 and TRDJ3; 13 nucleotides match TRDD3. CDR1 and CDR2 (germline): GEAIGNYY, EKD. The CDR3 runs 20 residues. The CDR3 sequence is CACDTTGGYASSWDTRQMFF. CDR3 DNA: TGTGCCTGTGACACTACTGGGGGATACGCCAGCTCCTGGGACACCCGACAAATGTTTTTC.

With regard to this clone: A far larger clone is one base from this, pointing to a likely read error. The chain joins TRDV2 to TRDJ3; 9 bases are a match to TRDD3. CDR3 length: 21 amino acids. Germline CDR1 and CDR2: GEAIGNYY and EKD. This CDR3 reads CACDTVSAGGYRSWDTRRMFF. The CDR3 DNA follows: TGTGCCTGTGACACCGTGTCGGCAGGGGGATACCGCTCCTGGGACACCCGACGGATGTTTTTC.

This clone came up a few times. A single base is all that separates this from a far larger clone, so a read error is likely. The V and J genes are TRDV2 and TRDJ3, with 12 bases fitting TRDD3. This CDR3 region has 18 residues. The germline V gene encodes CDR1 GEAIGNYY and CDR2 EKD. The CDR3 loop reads CACDSAGGYAWGTRQMFF. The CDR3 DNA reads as TGTGCCTGTGACTCCGCTGGGGGATACGCCTGGGGCACCCGACAGATGTTTTTC.

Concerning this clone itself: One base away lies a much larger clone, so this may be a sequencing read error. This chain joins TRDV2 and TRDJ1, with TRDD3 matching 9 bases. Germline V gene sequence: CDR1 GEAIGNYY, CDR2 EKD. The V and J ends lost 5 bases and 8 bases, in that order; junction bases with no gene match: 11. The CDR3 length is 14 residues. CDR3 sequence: CACGPVVGDRKLIF. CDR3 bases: TGTGCCTGTGGTCCCGTGGTGGGGGATAGAAAACTCATCTTT.

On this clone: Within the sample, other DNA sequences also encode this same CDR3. The CDR3 coding sequence is TGTGCCTGTGACACCGTAGGGGGATCGACCGATAAACTCATCTTT. Amino acids: CACDTVGGSTDKLIF. V is TRDV2 and J is TRDJ1; 7 bases line up with TRDD3. The CDR3 consists of 15 residues. After removal of 0 bases from V and 2 bases from J, the junction contained 5 bases not matched to a gene. Looked up from germline, CDR1 is GEAIGNYY and CDR2 is EKD.

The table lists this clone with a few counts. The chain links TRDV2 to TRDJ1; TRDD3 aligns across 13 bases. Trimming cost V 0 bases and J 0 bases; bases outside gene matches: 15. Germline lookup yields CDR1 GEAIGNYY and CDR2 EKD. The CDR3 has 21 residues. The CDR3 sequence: CACDTLPTPRTGGYDTDKLIF. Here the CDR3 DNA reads TGTGCCTGTGACACCCTTCCTACTCCTCGTACTGGGGGATACGACACCGATAAACTCATCTTT.

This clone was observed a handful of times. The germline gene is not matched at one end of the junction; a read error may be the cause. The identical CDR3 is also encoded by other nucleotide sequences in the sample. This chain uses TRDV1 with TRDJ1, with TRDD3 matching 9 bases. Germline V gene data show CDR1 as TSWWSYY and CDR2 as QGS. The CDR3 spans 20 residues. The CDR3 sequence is CALRDHQLGDKGLSPDKLIF. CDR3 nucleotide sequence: TGTGCTCTTAGGGATCACCAATTGGGGGATAAAGGATTATCTCCCGATAAACTCATCTTT.

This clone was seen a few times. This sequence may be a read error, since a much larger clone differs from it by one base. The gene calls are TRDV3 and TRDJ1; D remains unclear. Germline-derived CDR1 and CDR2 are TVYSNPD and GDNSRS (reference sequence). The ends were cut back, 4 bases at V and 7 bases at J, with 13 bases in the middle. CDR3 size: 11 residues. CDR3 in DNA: TGTGCCTCCCGGAATCGCAGTAAACTCATCTTT. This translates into CASRNRSKLIF. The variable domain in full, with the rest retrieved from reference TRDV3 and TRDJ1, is CDKVTQSSPDQTVASGSEVVLLCTYDTVYSNPDLFWYRIRPDYSFQFVFYGDNSRSEGADFTQGRFSVKHILTQKAFHLVISPVRTEDSATYYCASRNRSKLIFGKGTRVTVEP.

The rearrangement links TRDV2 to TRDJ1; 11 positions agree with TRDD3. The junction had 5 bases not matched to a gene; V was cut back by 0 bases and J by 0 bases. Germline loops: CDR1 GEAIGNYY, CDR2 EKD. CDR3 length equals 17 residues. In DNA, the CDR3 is TGTGCCTGTGACACCCTCGTGGGGGATACGTACACCGATAAACTCATCTTT. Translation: CACDTLVGDTYTDKLIF.

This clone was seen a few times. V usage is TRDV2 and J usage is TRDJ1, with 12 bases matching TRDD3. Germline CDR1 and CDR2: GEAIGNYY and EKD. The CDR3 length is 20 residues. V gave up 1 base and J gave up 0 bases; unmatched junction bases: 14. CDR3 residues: CACDTLAGGYALGYTDKLIF. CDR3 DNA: TGTGCCTGTGACACATTGGCTGGGGGATACGCGTTGGGATACACCGATAAACTCATCTTT.

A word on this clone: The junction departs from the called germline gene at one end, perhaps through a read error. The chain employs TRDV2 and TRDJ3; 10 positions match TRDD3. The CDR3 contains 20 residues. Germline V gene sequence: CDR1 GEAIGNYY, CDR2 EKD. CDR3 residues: CACDTAVVGDTTWDTRKMFF. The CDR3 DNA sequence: TGTGCCTGTGACACCGCAGTAGTGGGGGATACTACCTGGGACACCCGAAAGATGTTTTTC.

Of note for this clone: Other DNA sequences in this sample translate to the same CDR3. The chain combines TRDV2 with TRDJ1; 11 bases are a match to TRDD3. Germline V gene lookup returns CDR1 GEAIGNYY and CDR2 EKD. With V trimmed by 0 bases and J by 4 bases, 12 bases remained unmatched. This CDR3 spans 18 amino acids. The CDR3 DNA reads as TGTGCCTGTGACACCATTGGTACGCTGGGGGATACCGGCGATAAACTCATCTTT. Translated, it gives CACDTIGTLGDTGDKLIF.

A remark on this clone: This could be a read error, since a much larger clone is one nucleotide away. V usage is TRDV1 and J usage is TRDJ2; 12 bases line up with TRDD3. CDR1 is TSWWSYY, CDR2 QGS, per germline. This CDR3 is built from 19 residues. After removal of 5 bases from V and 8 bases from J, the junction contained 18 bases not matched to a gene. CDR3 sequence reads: CALGTQGPVYWGILAQLFF. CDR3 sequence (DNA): TGTGCTCTTGGGACCCAAGGTCCCGTTTACTGGGGGATACTGGCACAACTCTTCTTT.

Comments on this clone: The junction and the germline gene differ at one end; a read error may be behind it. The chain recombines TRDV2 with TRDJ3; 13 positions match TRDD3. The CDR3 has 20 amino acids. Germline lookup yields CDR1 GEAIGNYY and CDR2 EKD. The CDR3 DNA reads TGTGCCTGTGACACCGTACTGGGGGATACGCGCTCCTGGGACACCCGAAAGATGTTTTTC. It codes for CACDTVLGDTRSWDTRKMFF.

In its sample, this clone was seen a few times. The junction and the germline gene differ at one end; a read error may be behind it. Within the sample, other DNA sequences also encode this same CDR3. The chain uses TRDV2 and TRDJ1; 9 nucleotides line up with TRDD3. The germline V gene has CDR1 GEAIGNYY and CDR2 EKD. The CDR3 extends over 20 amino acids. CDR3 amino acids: CACDALGGIPPEENTDKLIF. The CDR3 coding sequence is TGTGCCTGTGACGCCTTAGGGGGGATACCCCCCGAGGAGAACACAGATAAACTCATCTTT.

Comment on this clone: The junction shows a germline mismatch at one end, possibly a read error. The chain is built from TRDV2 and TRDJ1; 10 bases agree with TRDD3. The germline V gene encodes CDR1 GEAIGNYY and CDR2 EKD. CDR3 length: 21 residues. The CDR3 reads CACDTLRTETGGSGYTDKPIF. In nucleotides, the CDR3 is TGTGCCTGTGACACGCTGCGGACGGAGACTGGGGGATCCGGGTACACCGATAAACCCATCTTT.

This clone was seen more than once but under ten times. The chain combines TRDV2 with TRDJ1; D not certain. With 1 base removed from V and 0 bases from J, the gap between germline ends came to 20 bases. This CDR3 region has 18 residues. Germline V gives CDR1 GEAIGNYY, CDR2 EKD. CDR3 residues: CACDTVPGGTNYTDKLIF. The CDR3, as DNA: TGTGCCTGTGACACAGTACCAGGCGGGACTAATTACACCGATAAACTCATCTTT.

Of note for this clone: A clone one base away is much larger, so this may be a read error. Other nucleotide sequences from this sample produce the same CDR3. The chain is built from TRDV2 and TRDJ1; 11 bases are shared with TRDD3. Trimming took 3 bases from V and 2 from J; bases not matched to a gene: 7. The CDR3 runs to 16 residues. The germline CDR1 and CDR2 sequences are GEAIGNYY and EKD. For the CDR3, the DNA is TGTGCCTGTGACCCACTGGGGGATATATCGACCGATAAACTCATCTTT. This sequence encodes CACDPLGDISTDKLIF.

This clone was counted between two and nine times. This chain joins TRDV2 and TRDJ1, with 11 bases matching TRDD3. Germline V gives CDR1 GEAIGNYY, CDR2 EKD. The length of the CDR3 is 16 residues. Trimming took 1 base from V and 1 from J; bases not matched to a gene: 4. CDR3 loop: CACDTLGDTSTDKLIF. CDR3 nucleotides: TGTGCCTGTGACACTCTGGGGGATACCTCCACCGATAAACTCATCTTT.

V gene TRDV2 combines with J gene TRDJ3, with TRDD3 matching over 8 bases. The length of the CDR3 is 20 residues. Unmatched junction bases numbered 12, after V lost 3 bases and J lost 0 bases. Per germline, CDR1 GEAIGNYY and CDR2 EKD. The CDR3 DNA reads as TGTGCCTGTGACCCTGGTACTGGGGGTCCGAGCTCCTGGGACACCCGACAGATGTTTTTC. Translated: CACDPGTGGPSSWDTRQMFF.

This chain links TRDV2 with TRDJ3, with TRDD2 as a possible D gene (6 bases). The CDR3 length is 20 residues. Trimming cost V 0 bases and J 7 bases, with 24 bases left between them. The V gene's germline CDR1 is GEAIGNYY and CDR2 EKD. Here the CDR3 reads CACDTVLGDQEPSDTRQMFF. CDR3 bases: TGTGCCTGTGACACCGTGCTGGGAGATCAAGAGCCTTCCGACACCCGACAGATGTTTTTC.

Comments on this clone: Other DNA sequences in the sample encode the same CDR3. Here the CDR3 DNA reads TGTGCCTGTGACACCGTCCTTACTGGGGGGTACGGGAGGGATCCCGATAAACTCATCTTT. It encodes CACDTVLTGGYGRDPDKLIF. This sequence joins TRDV2 and TRDJ1, with 8 bases that match TRDD3. Germline V gives CDR1 GEAIGNYY, CDR2 EKD. The CDR3 is 20 amino acids. The junction had 20 bases not matched to a gene; V was cut back by 0 bases and J by 3 bases.

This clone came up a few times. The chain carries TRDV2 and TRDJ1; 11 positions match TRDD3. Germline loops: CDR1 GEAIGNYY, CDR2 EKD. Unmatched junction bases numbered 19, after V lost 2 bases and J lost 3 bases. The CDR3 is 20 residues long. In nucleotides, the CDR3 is TGTGCCTGTGACAACCTAGTACTGGGGGATAATATTGAATTGGCCGATAAACTCATCTTT. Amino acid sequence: CACDNLVLGDNIELADKLIF.